The clone carrying this T cell receptor (beta chain) was counted once. V shed 0 bases and J shed 0 bases, with 8 bases lying between them. CDR1 MNHEY and CDR2 SVGAGI come from the germline V gene. The CDR3 contains 16 residues. The protocol was immunoSEQ multiplex PCR, while the TCRdb copy is restricted to in-frame clones and leaves out a portion. The sample lists 95,000 to 150,000 clones, approximately 83% occurring once. This sample was included in a study of blood T cell repertoires in COVID-19. Study-wide background: T cells, B-cell-depleted T cells, or PBMCs supplied cDNA or gDNA.

Sequenced: peripheral blood. This receptor was identified in a man older than 75 with active or convalescent COVID-19. The gene calls are TRBV6-5 and TRBJ1-4; D remains ambiguous. The CDR3 here is CASSYSTSATNEKLFF. CDR3 DNA: TGTGCCAGCAGTTACTCGACCAGCGCAACTAATGAAAAACTGTTTTTT.